The entry below describes one T cell receptor beta chain. Its antigen is undetermined. Specified treatment: roughly nine-day PBMC culture with coronavirus spike peptide pools or control peptides (ViraFEST assay). In the ViraFEST assay, peptide-pool expansion preceded TCR sequencing of expanded clonotypes. This entry comes from a study of vaccination and CD4 T cells after COVID-19. The CDR3 sequence is 16 residues long. CDR1 and CDR2 from the germline V gene are MNHEY and SVGAGI. J gave up 1 base and V 4 bases, and 2 bases lay outside the gene matches. Cultured CD4+ T-cell DNA underwent Oncomine TCR Beta short-read sequencing. In TCRdb, the PCR reads were re-called with MiXCR into one record per CDR3 protein. The sample comprises about 12,000 distinct CDR3 sequences, more than 70% of which are singletons, and about 11% rests with the top ten.

Sequencing was done on a sample of CD4+ T cells from blood, cultured in vitro. This TCR derives from a human donor who had recovered from COVID-19. This chain links TRBV6-5 with TRBJ2-2; 11 bases are a match to TRBD2. This CDR3 reads CASSLGLAGNTGELFF. The CDR3 bases are TGTGCCAGCAGTTTAGGACTAGCGGGGAACACCGGGGAGCTGTTTTTT.